What follows are 26 T cell receptor beta chains derived from one specimen sequenced in a study of identical twins. TCRdb used MiXCR to reprocess the 5' RACE reads, holding one entry per CDR3 protein. In the table there are some 330,000 distinct CDR3 sequences, roughly 9% of which are singletons. The sample taken for sequencing was naive T cells sorted from blood. The source is a woman aged 45-65 years in good health.

The table lists this clonotype with many counts. The V call is TRBV4-1, the J call TRBJ2-1; no reliable D call. This CDR3 has 12 residues. The V gene's germline CDR1 is MGHRA and CDR2 YSYEKL. The ends were cut back, 1 base at V and 9 bases at J, with 7 bases in the middle. DNA for the CDR3: TGCGCCAGCAGCCAAGCAGGAATTGAGCAGTTCTTC. This gives the protein CASSQAGIEQFF.

The rearrangement joins TRBV30 to TRBJ1-1; tentative D call: TRBD1 (5 bases). The length of the CDR3 is 10 residues. Trimming left V 8 bases short and J 3 bases short, with 7 bases between. Germline V gene sequence: CDR1 GTSNPN, CDR2 SVGIG (reference sequence). CDR3 DNA sequence: TGTGCCGGGGGGGACACTGAAGCTTTCTTT. This translates into CAGGDTEAFF.

This clonotype was observed at least ten times. The chain is built from TRBV24-1 and TRBJ1-1; D call uncertain. Deletions cut 5 bases from V and 1 base from J, with 7 bases between. In germline, CDR1 is KGHDR, CDR2 SFDVKD. The CDR3 runs 13 residues. The CDR3 sequence is CATSGGANTEAFF. The CDR3 DNA sequence: TGTGCCACCAGTGGGGGAGCGAACACTGAAGCTTTCTTT.

CDR3: CSAVRGGGYTF. The CDR3 DNA sequence: TGCAGTGCTGTGAGGGGAGGCGGCTACACCTTC. The chain couples TRBV20-1 to TRBJ1-2; D may be TRBD1 (5 bases). CDR1 and CDR2 from the germline V gene are DFQATT and SNEGSKA (reference sequence). Trimming removed 5 bases from V and 8 bases from J, with 12 bases in between. The CDR3 sequence is 11 residues long.

This clonotype was found many times. The J gene is TRBJ2-3, the V gene TRBV12-3 or TRBV12-4, with a possible D match to TRBD2 (6 bases). The V and J ends lost 6 bases and 0 bases respectively, with 16 bases between them. The CDR3 totals 16 residues. CDR3 sequence (DNA): TGTGCCAGCAGCCATCGCGGGGATTCTAGCACAGATACGCAGTATTTT. This sequence encodes CASSHRGDSSTDTQYF.

J is TRBJ2-5 and V is TRBV24-1, with D perhaps matching TRBD2 (5 bases). CDR3 length equals 14 residues. V was clipped by 1 base and J by 5 bases, with 10 bases between them. Looked up from germline, CDR1 is KGHDR and CDR2 is SFDVKD. In nucleotides, the CDR3 is TGTGCCACCAGTGATTTTACAAGGAGGGAGACCCAGTACTTC. Its translation is CATSDFTRRETQYF.

This clonotype was seen only a few times. V and J are TRBV5-1 and TRBJ1-2; no reliable D call. Trimming shortened V by 0 bases and J by 8 bases, and 11 bases separated the two germline ends. Germline CDR1 and CDR2: SGHRS and YFSETQ. CDR3 length: 13 amino acids. The CDR3 reads CASSLEFGKGYTF. For the CDR3, the DNA is TGCGCCAGCAGCTTGGAGTTCGGGAAGGGCTACACCTTC.

Remarks on this clonotype: A read error may be the cause here, since a much bigger clone is one base away. The chain's CDR3 is CASSSPGIETQYF. The CDR3 coding sequence is TGTGCCAGCAGCTCCCCAGGGATAGAGACCCAGTACTTC. The gene calls are TRBV7-9 and TRBJ2-5; a possible D gene is TRBD1 (5 bases). V gave up 4 bases and J gave up 4 bases, with 10 bases separating them. The length of the CDR3 is 13 residues. Germline V gives CDR1 SEHNR, CDR2 FQNEAQ (reference sequence).

This clonotype was recorded many times. The chain joins TRBV10-3 to TRBJ2-7; TRBD1 matches 9 bases. From germline, CDR1 is ENHRY and CDR2 SYGVKD. Unmatched junction bases numbered 8, after V lost 4 bases and J lost 7 bases. This CDR3 is 14 amino acids long. The CDR3 DNA sequence: TGTGCCATCAGTGCCGGGACAGGGTTTGAGGAGCAGTACTTC. Protein product: CAISAGTGFEEQYF.

The CDR3 sequence: CATSLSGGSSYNEQFF. The CDR3 DNA reads as TGTGCCACCAGTTTAAGCGGGGGGAGCTCCTACAATGAGCAGTTCTTC. The chain links TRBV24-1 to TRBJ2-1, with TRBD2 matching over 9 bases. J was trimmed by 0 bases and V by 6 bases; bases with no gene match: 5. Germline CDR1 KGHDR, CDR2 SFDVKD. The CDR3 length is 16 residues.

The chain is built from TRBV2 and TRBJ2-7, with 9 bases that match TRBD2. Germline V gives CDR1 SNHLY, CDR2 FYNNEI. V dropped 8 bases and J dropped 5; count of bases not matched to a gene: 7. CDR3 length: 13 amino acids. CDR3 bases: TGTGCCAGCTTGGTAGCGGGAGTAAACGAGCAGTACTTC. Protein product: CASLVAGVNEQYF.

V is TRBV18 and J is TRBJ2-1; a possible D gene is TRBD2 (6 bases). The germline V gene has CDR1 KGHSH and CDR2 LQKENI. The CDR3 is made up of 16 amino acids. Between the trimmed V and J ends, which lost 0 bases and 9 bases, there was a span of 18 bases. CDR3 nucleotides: TGTGCCAGCTCACCACCGAGATGGGCCCCGGAGGGTGAGCAGTTCTTC. It codes for CASSPPRWAPEGEQFF.

This clonotype was seen more than once but under ten times. This chain links TRBV6-4 with TRBJ2-3; D not certain. The CDR3 totals 13 residues. V shed 0 bases and J shed 5 bases, with 6 bases lying between them. CDR1 MRHNA and CDR2 SNTAGT come from the germline V gene. CDR3 sequence reads: CASSDSMGDTQYF. For the CDR3, the DNA is TGTGCCAGCAGTGACTCCATGGGAGATACGCAGTATTTT.

The rearrangement links TRBV14 to TRBJ2-1; 11 bases line up with TRBD2. The V gene's germline CDR1 is SGHDN and CDR2 FVKESK. J lost 7 bases, V lost 6 bases, and 14 bases had no gene match. The CDR3 totals 17 residues. CDR3 in amino acids: CASRWIPPGLAVNEQFF. The CDR3 DNA sequence: TGTGCCAGCAGATGGATACCACCGGGACTAGCGGTTAATGAGCAGTTCTTC.

This clonotype appeared a few times. V gene TRBV7-8 combines with J gene TRBJ2-2; 7 bases agree with TRBD1. Germline V gene data show CDR1 as SGHVS and CDR2 as FQNEAQ. Trimming removed 6 bases from V and 5 bases from J; junction bases left unmatched: 18. The CDR3 has 18 residues. The CDR3 loop reads CASRGRGRDRVRTGELFF. The CDR3 nucleotides read TGTGCCAGCAGGGGAAGAGGAAGAGACAGGGTACGGACCGGGGAGCTGTTTTTT.

This clonotype occurred many times. The V call is TRBV12-3 or TRBV12-4, the J call TRBJ2-5, with a possible D match to TRBD2 (6 bases). Trimming left V 6 bases short and J 5 bases short, with 19 bases between. This CDR3 has 15 amino acids. In DNA, the CDR3 is TGTGCCAGCAGCCCGGGACTCCGAGGATCGGAGACCCAGTACTTC. It encodes CASSPGLRGSETQYF.

This clonotype was seen many times. This rearrangement joins TRBV6-1 to TRBJ1-4; D possibly corresponds to TRBD1 (5 bases). The CDR3 runs to 13 residues. Germline CDR1 reads MNHNS; CDR2 reads SASEGT. Trimming left V 7 bases short and J 4 bases short, with 10 bases between. DNA for the CDR3: TGTGCCAGCAAGGGACTGCTTAATGAAAAACTGTTTTTT. Translating gives CASKGLLNEKLFF.

V is TRBV12-3 or TRBV12-4 and J is TRBJ2-1; 9 bases match TRBD2. This CDR3 is built from 17 residues. Unmatched junction bases numbered 19, after V lost 7 bases and J lost 9 bases. CDR3 amino acids: CASNPPSGTGGRGEQFF. For the CDR3, the DNA is TGTGCCAGCAATCCACCTAGCGGGACCGGGGGACGGGGTGAGCAGTTCTTC.

This clonotype was counted ten times or more. V is TRBV6-2 or TRBV6-3 and J is TRBJ1-2; 7 positions match TRBD1. CDR1 is MNHEY and CDR2 is SVGEGT in the germline V gene. This CDR3 contains 15 residues. The V and J ends lost 2 bases and 5 bases, in that order; junction bases with no gene match: 8. The CDR3 protein is CASSYVGTAPYGYTF. CDR3 DNA sequence: TGTGCCAGCAGTTACGTCGGGACAGCGCCTTATGGCTACACCTTC.

This sequence joins TRBV12-3 or TRBV12-4 and TRBJ2-1; TRBD2 aligns across 7 bases. This CDR3 is built from 13 residues. V was pared by 2 bases and J by 8 bases, with 3 bases of the junction left unmatched. CDR3 DNA: TGTGCCAGCAGTTTACGGGGGAGGGATGAGCAGTTCTTC. Protein: CASSLRGRDEQFF.

This clonotype occurred a few times. J is TRBJ2-7 and V is TRBV29-1; D ambiguous. The ends were cut back, 0 bases at V and 0 bases at J, with 12 bases in the middle. The CDR3 extends over 15 amino acids. CDR1 and CDR2 from the germline V gene are SQVTM and ANQGSEA. In DNA form, the CDR3 reads TGCAGCGTTGAAGATCCACGGACGAGCTCCTACGAGCAGTACGTC. It specifies CSVEDPRTSSYEQYV.

This clonotype showed up just a few times. The rearrangement uses TRBV14 and TRBJ2-7; TRBD1 matches at 8 bases. CDR1 SGHDN and CDR2 FVKESK come from the germline V gene. V dropped 0 bases and J dropped 6; count of bases not matched to a gene: 1. The CDR3 length is 13 residues. The CDR3 here is CASSQDRGPEQYF. CDR3 sequence (DNA): TGTGCCAGCAGCCAAGACAGGGGGCCCGAGCAGTACTTC.

This clonotype was counted between two and nine times. The V call is TRBV11-2, the J call TRBJ2-1; tentatively, D is TRBD2 (6 bases). Germline lookup yields CDR1 SGHAT and CDR2 FQNNGV. CDR3 length: 13 amino acids. V lost 5 bases and J 7 bases, leaving 12 bases between the germline ends. In DNA form, the CDR3 reads TGTGCCAGCAGCCCACTCGGGACTAATGAGCAGTTCTTC. Its protein is CASSPLGTNEQFF.

The genes are TRBV4-1 and TRBJ2-7; TRBD1 matches at 9 bases. With V trimmed by 5 bases and J by 4 bases, 6 bases remained unmatched. Germline V gene lookup returns CDR1 MGHRA and CDR2 YSYEKL. This CDR3 is built from 14 residues. This chain's CDR3 is CASSAGQGGYEQYF. In DNA, the CDR3 is TGCGCCAGCAGCGCGGGACAGGGCGGTTACGAGCAGTACTTC.

The V and J genes are TRBV14 and TRBJ2-1; TRBD1 matches 8 bases. Germline CDR1 is SGHDN and CDR2 is FVKESK. The CDR3 is made up of 14 amino acids. With 4 bases clipped from V and 9 bases from J, the junction kept 8 bases outside the gene matches. As DNA, the CDR3 is TGTGCCAGCAGCCGCGGACAGGGATGGAGTGAGCAGTTCTTC. This codes for CASSRGQGWSEQFF.

The V call is TRBV3-1, the J call TRBJ2-1; 14 bases match TRBD2. The V gene's germline CDR1 is LGHDT and CDR2 YNNKEL (reference sequence). CDR3 size: 18 residues. With V trimmed by 7 bases and J by 4 bases, 12 bases remained unmatched. The CDR3 coding sequence is TGTGCCAGCACCAGCGGGACTAGCGGGAGACTAGGTTACAATGAGCAGTTCTTC. Translation: CASTSGTSGRLGYNEQFF.